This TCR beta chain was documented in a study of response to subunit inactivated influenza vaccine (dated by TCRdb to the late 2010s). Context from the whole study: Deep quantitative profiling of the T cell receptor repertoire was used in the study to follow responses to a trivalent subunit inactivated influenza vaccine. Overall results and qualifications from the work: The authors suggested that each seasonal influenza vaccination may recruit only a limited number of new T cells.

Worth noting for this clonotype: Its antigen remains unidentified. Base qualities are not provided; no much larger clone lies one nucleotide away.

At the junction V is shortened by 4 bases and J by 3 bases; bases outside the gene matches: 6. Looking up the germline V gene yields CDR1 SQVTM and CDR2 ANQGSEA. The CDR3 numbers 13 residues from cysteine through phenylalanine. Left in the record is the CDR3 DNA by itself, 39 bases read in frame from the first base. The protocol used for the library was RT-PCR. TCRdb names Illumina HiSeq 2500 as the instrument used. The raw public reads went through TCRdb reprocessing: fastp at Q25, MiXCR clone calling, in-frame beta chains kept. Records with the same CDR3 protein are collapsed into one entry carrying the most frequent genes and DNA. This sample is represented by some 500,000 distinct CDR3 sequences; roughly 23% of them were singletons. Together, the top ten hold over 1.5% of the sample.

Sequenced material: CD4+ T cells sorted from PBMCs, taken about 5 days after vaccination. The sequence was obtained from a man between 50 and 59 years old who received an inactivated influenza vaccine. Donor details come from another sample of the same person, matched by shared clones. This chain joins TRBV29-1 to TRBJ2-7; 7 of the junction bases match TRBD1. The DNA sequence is TGCAGCGTTGCTAACAGGGGCCTCTACGAGCAGTACTTC. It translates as CSVANRGLYEQYF.